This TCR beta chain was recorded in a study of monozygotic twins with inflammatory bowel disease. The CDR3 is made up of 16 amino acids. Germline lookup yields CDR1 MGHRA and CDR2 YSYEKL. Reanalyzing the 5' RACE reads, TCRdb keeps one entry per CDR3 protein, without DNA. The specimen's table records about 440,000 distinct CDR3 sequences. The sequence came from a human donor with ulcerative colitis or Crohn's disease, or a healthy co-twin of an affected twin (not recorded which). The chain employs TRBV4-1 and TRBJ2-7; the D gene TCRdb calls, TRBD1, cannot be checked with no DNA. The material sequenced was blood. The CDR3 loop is CASSQERGTGRNEQYF.